This entry lists 21 T cell receptor beta chains sequenced from one sample in a study of vaccination effects on CD4 cells after COVID-19. Following culture for approximately ten days, CD4+ T cells were isolated. By PCR, the person was confirmed to have had SARS-CoV-2 infection between March and December 2020. Participants got two doses of BNT162b2 or mRNA-1273 vaccine. Their antigen targets remain unknown. Method: immunoSEQ multiplex PCR; TCRdb's copy keeps in-frame clones and lacks some. Altogether about 46,000 clones are present, around 74% being singletons, with the ten largest covering about 4.9%. The starting material was CD4+ T cells from PBMCs cultured without peptide, obtained after COVID-19 vaccination. The receptors stem from a human donor who had a prior SARS-CoV-2 infection.

The chain recombines TRBV5-4 with TRBJ2-7, with no clear D. Trimming removed 0 bases from V and 6 bases from J, with 16 bases in between. The length of the CDR3 is 15 residues. In germline, CDR1 is SGHNT, CDR2 YYREEE (reference sequence). CDR3 loop: CASSLGALGLSEQYF. CDR3 bases: TGTGCCAGCAGCTTGGGGGCCCTAGGTCTCTCCGAGCAGTACTTC.

The chain uses TRBV7-8 and TRBJ2-5; TRBD2 matches 7 bases. Losses at the gene ends were 5 bases for V and 5 bases for J; bases not matched to a gene: 11. Germline V gene lookup returns CDR1 SGHVS and CDR2 FQNEAQ. The CDR3 runs 15 residues. The CDR3 region is CASSIWTRGSETQYF. CDR3 bases: TGTGCCAGCAGCATCTGGACTAGAGGGAGTGAGACCCAGTACTTC.

The chain carries TRBV5-4 and TRBJ2-5; 9 nucleotides align to TRBD1. The V gene end was trimmed by 4 bases and the J gene end by 4 bases; junction bases not matched to a gene: 11. Germline lookup yields CDR1 SGHNT and CDR2 YYREEE (reference sequence). The CDR3 loop spans 16 amino acids. The CDR3 nucleotides are TGTGCCAGCAGCCCGGGTGGTGACAGGGGGTTAGAGACCCAGTACTTC. It is translated as CASSPGGDRGLETQYF.

The chain has TRBV7-9 and TRBJ1-2; D uncertain. The CDR3 consists of 14 residues. With 0 bases removed from V and 5 bases from J, the gap between germline ends came to 10 bases. Looked up from germline, CDR1 is SEHNR and CDR2 is FQNEAQ (reference sequence). This CDR3 reads CASSLALPAYGYTF. The CDR3 DNA reads as TGTGCCAGCAGCTTAGCGCTCCCTGCATATGGCTACACCTTC. Full variable domain (rest looked up from reference TRBV7-9 and TRBJ1-2): DTGVSQNPRHKITKRGQNVTFRCDPISEHNRLYWYRQTLGQGPEFLTYFQNEAQLEKSRLLSDRFSAERPKGSFSTLEIQRTEQGDSAMYLCASSLALPAYGYTFGSGTRLTVV.

The rearrangement joins TRBV28 to TRBJ1-5; 7 nucleotides agree with TRBD1. Germline CDR1 and CDR2: MDHEN and SYDVKM. The CDR3 contains 16 residues. With V trimmed by 2 bases and J by 6 bases, 10 bases remained unmatched. CDR3 sequence (DNA): TGTGCCAGCAGTTTAGGTCCCGTAGCAGGGGGTCAGCCCCAGCATTTT. It is translated as CASSLGPVAGGQPQHF.

V gene TRBV7-8 combines with J gene TRBJ2-7; TRBD2 matches 10 bases. This CDR3 region has 13 residues. Germline V gene lookup returns CDR1 SGHVS and CDR2 FQNEAQ. V shed 5 bases, J shed 7 bases, and the junction held 5 bases outside the gene matches. CDR3 nucleotides: TGTGCCAGCAGCCCAAGCGGGGGGGTGGAGCAGTACTTC. Protein sequence: CASSPSGGVEQYF.

V is TRBV5-6 and J is TRBJ2-7; D is ambiguous. V lost 4 bases and J lost 2, with 7 bases in between. Germline V gene lookup returns CDR1 SGHDT and CDR2 YYEEEE. This CDR3 has 12 amino acids. The CDR3 reads CASSLGTYEQYF. CDR3 bases: TGTGCCAGCAGCCTAGGGACCTACGAGCAGTACTTC.

The rearrangement links TRBV5-1 to TRBJ2-5; no firm D call. Looked up from germline, CDR1 is SGHRS and CDR2 is YFSETQ. Trimming stripped 6 bases from V and 1 base from J, with 10 bases between. The CDR3 has 13 residues. CDR3 sequence reads: CASKSRRQETQYF. The CDR3 nucleotides are TGCGCCAGCAAGAGCCGACGCCAAGAGACCCAGTACTTC.

V is TRBV10-3 and J is TRBJ2-1; no reliable D call. The CDR3 loop spans 12 amino acids. Germline values: CDR1 ENHRY, CDR2 SYGVKD. V lost 0 bases and J 13 bases, leaving 10 bases between the germline ends. The DNA for the CDR3 is TGTGCCATCAGTGAGTCGGCAGCGACACAGTTCTTC. Translation gives CAISESAATQFF.

This clone was seen a handful of times. V is TRBV27 and J is TRBJ1-5; 7 positions match TRBD1. This CDR3 region has 16 residues. Germline V gene lookup returns CDR1 MNHEY and CDR2 SMNVEV (reference sequence). The ends lost 3 bases at V and 7 bases at J; junction bases unmatched: 12. DNA for the CDR3: TGTGCCAGCAGTTTGGGGGGTAACAGGGGAGGCCAGCCCCAGCATTTT. Translated: CASSLGGNRGGQPQHF.

The chain carries TRBV7-2 and TRBJ2-5; no reliable D call. Germline CDR1 and CDR2: SGHTA and FQGNSA. The ends were cut back, 3 bases at V and 1 base at J, with 12 bases in the middle. The CDR3 sequence is 15 residues long. The CDR3 DNA follows: TGTGCCAGCAGCTTCAGAGCTGCTCGCCAAGAGACCCAGTACTTC. This gives the protein CASSFRAARQETQYF.

This chain uses TRBV5-8 with TRBJ2-1; D is ambiguous. The germline V and J ends were trimmed by 3 bases and 12 bases, with 10 bases remaining between them. The length of the CDR3 is 11 residues. The germline gives CDR1 SGHTS, CDR2 YDEGEE. The CDR3 region is CASSSGLWQFF. As DNA, the CDR3 is TGTGCCAGCAGCTCTGGGTTGTGGCAGTTCTTC.

The V gene is TRBV9, the J gene TRBJ2-3, with TRBD2 as a possible D gene (5 bases). The CDR3 sequence is 14 residues long. Germline V CDR1 and CDR2: SGDLS, YYNGEE. Trimming cost V 0 bases and J 4 bases, with 9 bases left between them. The CDR3 is CASSVASTADTQYF. The DNA of the CDR3 is TGTGCCAGCAGCGTAGCTAGCACGGCAGATACGCAGTATTTT.

J is TRBJ1-6 and V is TRBV5-4, with no clear D. Germline lookup yields CDR1 SGHNT and CDR2 YYREEE (reference sequence). This CDR3 is 13 amino acids long. Trimming stripped 0 bases from V and 10 bases from J, with 8 bases between. The CDR3 DNA sequence: TGTGCCAGCAGCTTGGAAGGACGGTCACCCCTCCACTTT. Translation gives CASSLEGRSPLHF. Full variable domain (remainder filled in from reference TRBV5-4 and TRBJ1-6): ETGVTQSPTHLIKTRGQQVTLRCSSQSGHNTVSWYQQALGQGPQFIFQYYREEENGRGNFPPRFSGLQFPNYSSELNVNALELDDSALYLCASSLEGRSPLHFGNGTRLTVT.

This chain joins TRBV21-1 and TRBJ1-1. TRBV21-1 is a known pseudogene. The CDR3 covers 11 residues. CDR3 DNA sequence: TGTGCCAGCAGCAAAGTAACTGAAGCTTTCTTT. As protein: CASSKVTEAFF.

V gene TRBV5-4 combines with J gene TRBJ2-3, with 7 nucleotides matching TRBD2. Germline trimming cut 5 bases from V and 4 bases from J; bases unmatched to any gene: 10. The CDR3 runs to 15 residues. Germline V lookup: CDR1 SGHNT, CDR2 YYREEE (reference sequence). The CDR3 coding sequence is TGTGCCAGCAGGGCAGGACTAGGGGAAGCAGATACGCAGTATTTT. This gives the protein CASRAGLGEADTQYF.

The J gene is TRBJ2-6, the V gene TRBV4-1; 8 bases map to TRBD1. Germline assignment: CDR1 MGHRA and CDR2 YSYEKL. With V trimmed by 4 bases and J by 1 base, 3 bases remained unmatched. This CDR3 is built from 16 residues. The CDR3 protein is CASSPGTGSGANVLTF. The CDR3, as DNA: TGCGCCAGCAGCCCCGGGACAGGATCTGGGGCCAACGTCCTGACTTTC.

The chain couples TRBV2 to TRBJ1-1; weak D call: TRBD1 (6 bases). From germline, CDR1 is SNHLY and CDR2 FYNNEI. V lost 0 bases, J lost 6 bases, and 14 bases lay in between. This CDR3 is 15 amino acids long. The CDR3 region has the DNA TGTGCCAGCAGTGAAGCGCTGGGGGGGGGCCCTGAAGCTTTCTTT. This codes for CASSEALGGGPEAFF.

The CDR3 DNA is TGCGCCAGCAGCTCCCTAGCGGGGAGCTCCTACAATGAGCAGTTCTTC. Translated, it gives CASSSLAGSSYNEQFF. V usage is TRBV5-1 and J usage is TRBJ2-1; TRBD2 matches 9 bases. The germline gives CDR1 SGHRS, CDR2 YFSETQ. This CDR3 contains 16 residues. J was trimmed by 0 bases and V by 3 bases; bases with no gene match: 4.

The V call is TRBV5-1, the J call TRBJ2-3; 11 bases fit TRBD1. Germline V gene data show CDR1 as SGHRS and CDR2 as YFSETQ. V lost 3 bases and J lost 0; bases outside the gene matches: 3. CDR3 length equals 16 residues. DNA for the CDR3: TGCGCCAGCAGCTGGGACAGGGGGACTAGCACAGATACGCAGTATTTT. It encodes CASSWDRGTSTDTQYF.

The rearrangement uses TRBV7-2 and TRBJ1-1; D not resolved. The CDR3 consists of 13 residues. V lost 5 bases and J 0 bases, leaving 7 bases between the germline ends. In germline, CDR1 is SGHTA, CDR2 FQGNSA. CDR3 region: CASSPVVNTEAFF. CDR3 nucleotides: TGTGCCAGCAGCCCGGTCGTGAACACTGAAGCTTTCTTT.